One and the same sample provided the 22 T cell receptor beta chains below, sequenced in a study of beta chain features in type 1 diabetes. Expressed TCRB transcripts were sequenced because the isolated RNA had all been reverse transcribed beforehand. Profiling relied on immunoSEQ multiplex PCR, and the TCRdb table lists in-frame clones only, not all of them. The repertoire has roughly 140,000 clones, 6.9% of them found once; the top ten carry more than 1.1%. Material for sequencing was central memory CD4+ T cells from blood. The source of these receptors is a woman under 40 in good health.

This clone occurred a few times. Here the CDR3 DNA reads TGTGCCAGCAGCTTAACAGATACTAATGAAAAACTGTTTTTT. Translating it yields CASSLTDTNEKLFF. The chain has TRBV7-8 and TRBJ1-4; the D is unclear. The CDR3 consists of 14 residues. With 2 bases removed from V and 2 bases from J, the gap between germline ends came to 6 bases. CDR1 and CDR2 from the germline V gene are SGHVS and FQNEAQ.

The chain is built from TRBV28 and TRBJ2-5; a possible D gene is TRBD1 (5 bases). The V and J ends lost 3 bases and 5 bases respectively, with 13 bases between them. The germline gives CDR1 MDHEN, CDR2 SYDVKM. This CDR3 is built from 14 residues. The CDR3 nucleotides read TGTGCCAGCAGTTTTGGGGCGGTGAGGGAGACCCAGTACTTC. Its protein is CASSFGAVRETQYF.

This chain uses TRBV5-4 with TRBJ2-3; possible D gene TRBD1, 9 bases. V was pared by 4 bases and J by 6 bases, with 18 bases between. This CDR3 is built from 15 residues. Germline CDR1 and CDR2: SGHNT and YYREEE (reference sequence). CDR3 loop: CASSRGGQGSDTQYF. The CDR3 DNA follows: TGTGCCAGCAGCCGGGGGGGACAGGGTAGTGATACGCAGTATTTT.

This clone appeared a few times. This rearrangement joins TRBV5-1 to TRBJ2-7, with 8 bases that match TRBD1. CDR3 length: 16 residues. V was clipped by 1 base and J by 4 bases; unmatched bases: 10. The V gene's germline CDR1 is SGHRS and CDR2 YFSETQ. CDR3 sequence: CASSLPDRETRYEQYF. CDR3 coding DNA: TGCGCCAGCAGCTTGCCGGACAGGGAAACTAGGTACGAGCAGTACTTC.

CDR3 DNA: TGTGCCAGCAGCAGATGGACTAGCGGGAGTGCAGATACGCAGTATTTT. Residues: CASSRWTSGSADTQYF. The chain has TRBV13 and TRBJ2-3; TRBD2 aligns across 13 bases. Per the germline V gene, CDR1 is PRHDT and CDR2 is FYEKMQ (reference sequence). The V gene end was trimmed by 5 bases and the J gene end by 4 bases; junction bases not matched to a gene: 6. The CDR3 has 16 amino acids.

This clone has a handful of counts. The V and J genes are TRBV7-2 and TRBJ2-2, with TRBD2 as a possible D gene (6 bases). From germline, CDR1 is SGHTA and CDR2 FQGNSA. This CDR3 contains 14 residues. V was cut by 5 bases and J by 7 bases, with 14 bases left in between. DNA for the CDR3: TGTGCCAGCAGCGTGGGACTCTACCTCGGGGAGCTGTTTTTT. Translating it yields CASSVGLYLGELFF.

The chain is built from TRBV28 and TRBJ1-4; TRBD1 is a possible D gene (5 bases). CDR1 is MDHEN and CDR2 is SYDVKM in the germline V gene. Trimming took 5 bases from V and 8 from J, leaving 12 bases between them. CDR3 length equals 13 residues. The CDR3 nucleotides are TGTGCCAGCAGTACAAGATGGGGCGAAAAACTGTTTTTT. Translating it yields CASSTRWGEKLFF.

This chain connects TRBV5-1 to TRBJ2-2, with D unclear. This CDR3 is built from 17 residues. Germline values: CDR1 SGHRS, CDR2 YFSETQ. V was trimmed by 2 bases and J by 1 base, leaving 15 bases between them. The CDR3 DNA is TGCGCCAGCAGCTTATACACGGGTAGGCAGAACACCGGGGAGCTGTTTTTT. It specifies CASSLYTGRQNTGELFF.

This clone has more than one count but fewer than ten. The chain links TRBV7-6 to TRBJ1-1; D is undetermined. Germline-derived CDR1 and CDR2 are SGHVS and FNYEAQ. The length of the CDR3 is 14 residues. The V end was cut by 5 bases, the J end by 1 base, with 11 bases between. The CDR3: CASSQQAGNTEAFF. In DNA form, the CDR3 reads TGTGCCAGCAGCCAGCAAGCAGGGAACACTGAAGCTTTCTTT.

This clone has just a few counts. The gene calls are TRBV6-1 and TRBJ2-3; no firm D call. Trimming left V 6 bases short and J 6 bases short, with 7 bases between. The CDR3 has 11 residues. The germline V gene encodes CDR1 MNHNS and CDR2 SASEGT. DNA of the CDR3: TGTGCCAGCAGCGGCAGGGATACGCAGTATTTT. Its translation: CASSGRDTQYF.

The chain joins TRBV7-9 to TRBJ2-5; the D gene is possibly TRBD2 (5 bases). CDR3 length: 15 amino acids. Trimming took 4 bases from V and 4 from J, leaving 16 bases between them. Looked up from germline, CDR1 is SEHNR and CDR2 is FQNEAQ (reference sequence). This CDR3 is CASSSRHLEGETQYF. The CDR3 DNA is TGTGCCAGCAGCTCCCGGCATCTCGAGGGAGAGACCCAGTACTTC.

This clone showed up just a few times. The rearrangement uses TRBV6-6 and TRBJ1-4, with 8 bases matching TRBD1. The CDR3 totals 15 residues. The germline CDR1 and CDR2 sequences are MNHNY and SVGAGI (reference sequence). Trimming at V came to 6 bases and at J to 2 bases, leaving 5 bases not matched to a gene. The CDR3 sequence is CASSPNRGTNEKLFF. The CDR3 DNA reads TGTGCCAGCAGCCCAAACAGGGGGACTAATGAAAAACTGTTTTTT.

The V call is TRBV6-1, the J call TRBJ2-4, with 8 bases fitting TRBD2. Germline V gene sequence: CDR1 MNHNS, CDR2 SASEGT. This CDR3 is 14 amino acids long. Germline trimming cut 10 bases from V and 9 bases from J; bases unmatched to any gene: 14. The chain's CDR3 is CATQGGLAGVIQYF. In DNA form, the CDR3 reads TGTGCCACCCAGGGTGGACTAGCCGGCGTCATTCAGTACTTC.

The chain is built from TRBV6-5 and TRBJ1-2; no reliable D call. V lost 0 bases, J lost 7 bases, and 12 bases lay in between. Germline V CDR1 and CDR2: MNHEY, SVGAGI. This CDR3 has 14 amino acids. CDR3 DNA: TGTGCCAGCAGTTACTCATCCTCCTCCGGTGGCTACACCTTC. Encoded protein: CASSYSSSSGGYTF.

In this sample, this clone turned up a few times. The chain carries TRBV9 and TRBJ2-5; 9 bases line up with TRBD2. V lost 0 bases, J lost 2 bases, and 5 bases stayed unmatched. In germline, CDR1 is SGDLS, CDR2 YYNGEE. The length of the CDR3 is 16 residues. DNA for the CDR3: TGTGCCAGCAGCGTAGTAGGGACTAGCCCGCAAGAGACCCAGTACTTC. Translating it yields CASSVVGTSPQETQYF. Supplemented by reference TRBV9 and TRBJ2-5, the full variable domain reads DSGVTQTPKHLITATGQRVTLRCSPRSGDLSVYWYQQSLDQGLQFLIQYYNGEERAKGNILERFSAQQFPDLHSELNLSSLELGDSALYFCASSVVGTSPQETQYFGPGTRLLVL.

This clone was counted a few times. The chain carries TRBV6-5 and TRBJ1-4; D may be TRBD1 (5 bases). Germline V lookup: CDR1 MNHEY, CDR2 SVGAGI. The length of the CDR3 is 14 residues. Trimming cost V 7 bases and J 5 bases, with 14 bases left between them. The CDR3 reads CASTLSRGNEKLFF. CDR3 sequence (DNA): TGTGCCAGCACCCTATCCCGGGGGAATGAAAAACTGTTTTTT.

The chain links TRBV10-3 to TRBJ2-7; 13 bases align to TRBD2. Germline values: CDR1 ENHRY, CDR2 SYGVKD. The J segment lost 0 bases and the V segment lost 0 bases, leaving 2 bases of the junction unmatched. The CDR3 extends over 17 amino acids. CDR3 residues: CAISESTSGRSSYEQYF. As DNA, the CDR3 is TGTGCCATCAGTGAGTCGACTAGCGGGAGGAGCTCCTACGAGCAGTACTTC.

This clone was detected ten times or more. V and J are TRBV28 and TRBJ2-1, with TRBD2 as a possible D gene (5 bases). Trimming shortened V by 6 bases and J by 2 bases, and 11 bases separated the two germline ends. Germline CDR1 and CDR2: MDHEN and SYDVKM. The CDR3 has 14 amino acids. The DNA for the CDR3 is TGTGCCAGCAGCAAGCTGGGAGCCTACAATGAGCAGTTCTTC. This translates into CASSKLGAYNEQFF.

This clone was observed many times. The chain employs TRBV29-1 and TRBJ2-1; D might be TRBD2 (6 bases). CDR1 SQVTM and CDR2 ANQGSEA come from the germline V gene. The CDR3 spans 15 residues. V was shortened by 6 bases and J by 0 bases, with 15 bases between the two germline ends. CDR3 region: CSVKLYGSSYNEQFF. The DNA of the CDR3 is TGCAGCGTGAAGTTGTACGGGAGCTCCTACAATGAGCAGTTCTTC.

The table lists this clone with many counts. The chain is built from TRBV14 and TRBJ2-4, with 7 bases aligning to TRBD2. CDR3 length equals 14 residues. Germline CDR1 is SGHDN and CDR2 is FVKESK. V was pared by 4 bases and J by 3 bases, with 3 bases of the junction left unmatched. The CDR3 DNA is TGTGCCAGCAGCCTCGGCGGGGGCAAAAACATTCAGTACTTC. As protein: CASSLGGGKNIQYF.

This clone was counted between two and nine times. The rearrangement joins TRBV5-6 to TRBJ1-3, with D unclear. The CDR3 consists of 13 residues. The germline V and J ends were trimmed by 4 bases and 3 bases, with 8 bases remaining between them. Per the germline V gene, CDR1 is SGHDT and CDR2 is YYEEEE. The CDR3 reads CASSPRGGNTIYF. CDR3 sequence (DNA): TGTGCCAGCAGCCCACGGGGTGGAAACACCATATATTTT. Together with reference TRBV5-6 and TRBJ1-3, the CDR3 gives the full variable domain: DAGVTQSPTHLIKTRGQQVTLRCSPKSGHDTVSWYQQALGQGPQFIFQYYEEEERQRGNFPDRFSGHQFPNYSSELNVNALLLGDSALYLCASSPRGGNTIYFGEGSWLTVV.

This clone has at least ten counts. The rearrangement uses TRBV5-1 and TRBJ2-3; perhaps TRBD1 as D (6 bases). The V end was cut by 2 bases, the J end by 1 base, with 11 bases between. The CDR3 loop spans 15 amino acids. Germline CDR1 SGHRS, CDR2 YFSETQ. In DNA form, the CDR3 reads TGCGCCAGCAGCTTCCAGGGACAAGGCACAGATACGCAGTATTTT. Translated, it gives CASSFQGQGTDTQYF.